Below, 25 T cell receptor beta chains from the same sample are listed, as sequenced in a study of cytomegalovirus exposure and HLA in healthy donors. The PCR employed 60 Vbeta primers together with 13 Jbeta primers. Sequenced by immunoSEQ multiplex PCR; TCRdb stores in-frame clones only, minus some. The sample lists some 76,000 clones, roughly two thirds occurring once. The material sequenced was PBMCs. The receptors here all came from a man between 60 and 75 years old in good health and CMV-seropositive.

This chain links TRBV7-3 with TRBJ2-1, with 11 bases that match TRBD2. The CDR3 length is 16 residues. From germline, CDR1 is SGHTA and CDR2 FQGTGA. Unmatched junction bases numbered 8, after V lost 5 bases and J lost 5 bases. The CDR3 protein is CASSHLAGGTNNEQFF. The CDR3 region has the DNA TGTGCCAGCAGCCACCTAGCGGGAGGTACCAACAATGAGCAGTTCTTC.

The genes are TRBV19 and TRBJ2-7; 7 nucleotides agree with TRBD1. Trimming at V came to 5 bases and at J to 4 bases, leaving 8 bases not matched to a gene. The CDR3 runs 14 residues. CDR1 is LNHDA, CDR2 SQIVND, per germline (reference sequence). DNA for the CDR3: TGTGCCAGTAGTGGCCGGACAGGAAAGTACGAGCAGTACTTC. It is translated as CASSGRTGKYEQYF.

This clone appeared once. This sequence joins TRBV7-2 and TRBJ2-7, with D tentatively TRBD2 (5 bases). V lost 5 bases, J lost 4 bases, and 12 bases lay in between. The CDR3 spans 13 residues. Germline lookup yields CDR1 SGHTA and CDR2 FQGNSA. The CDR3 region is CASSPSPGYEQYF. As DNA, the CDR3 is TGTGCCAGCAGCCCAAGCCCGGGGTACGAGCAGTACTTC.

This rearrangement joins TRBV7-2 to TRBJ2-7, with D hard to call. The length of the CDR3 is 12 residues. Germline V gene sequence: CDR1 SGHTA, CDR2 FQGNSA. Trimming pared 1 base from V and 6 bases from J, leaving 7 bases between. The CDR3 is CASSLGGSEQYF. The CDR3 bases are TGTGCCAGCAGCTTAGGAGGCAGCGAGCAGTACTTC.

The V and J genes are TRBV6-5 and TRBJ2-1; D possibly corresponds to TRBD1 (6 bases). Germline lookup yields CDR1 MNHEY and CDR2 SVGAGI. Trimming cost V 6 bases and J 3 bases, with 12 bases left between them. The CDR3 loop spans 14 amino acids. The CDR3 DNA is TGTGCCAGCAGGCGACAGGATCACTACAATGAGCAGTTCTTC. Translating it yields CASRRQDHYNEQFF.

The chain has TRBV7-9 and TRBJ2-5; TRBD1 aligns across 10 bases. The germline V gene encodes CDR1 SEHNR and CDR2 FQNEAQ (reference sequence). V shed 4 bases and J 7 bases; nucleotides not matched to a gene: 12. The CDR3 has 16 residues. CDR3 DNA sequence: TGTGCCAGCAGCTCCCAACCGACAGGGGGCTTTCCGACCCAGTACTTC. Protein product: CASSSQPTGGFPTQYF.

The CDR3 DNA reads as TGTGCCAGCAGTTACTCGAAGGCCGCGGTTTCTGAAGCTTTCTTT. This encodes CASSYSKAAVSEAFF. V and J are TRBV6-5 and TRBJ1-1; no definite D call. The CDR3 runs 15 residues. V shed 0 bases and J shed 6 bases, with 14 bases lying between them. CDR1 is MNHEY and CDR2 is SVGAGI in the germline V gene.

This chain connects TRBV27 to TRBJ2-3; D is possibly TRBD1 (6 bases). The germline V gene has CDR1 MNHEY and CDR2 SMNVEV (reference sequence). The V end lost 2 bases, the J end lost 0 bases, and 12 bases lay between the germline ends. The CDR3 contains 16 residues. The CDR3 sequence: CASSLPDRISTDTQYF. The CDR3 DNA follows: TGTGCCAGCAGTTTACCCGACAGGATAAGCACAGATACGCAGTATTTT.

The CDR3 here is CSVVTGGTASYEQYF. The CDR3 bases are TGCAGCGTTGTAACAGGCGGAACAGCCTCCTACGAGCAGTACTTC. V gene TRBV29-1 combines with J gene TRBJ2-7; possible D gene TRBD1, 5 bases. The CDR3 loop spans 15 amino acids. V shed 4 bases and J shed 0 bases, with 16 bases lying between them. Germline V gene data show CDR1 as SQVTM and CDR2 as ANQGSEA.

The chain couples TRBV6-6 to TRBJ1-3, with TRBD1 matching 9 bases. This CDR3 is 14 amino acids long. V shed 9 bases, J shed 7 bases, and the junction held 10 bases outside the gene matches. Germline values: CDR1 MNHNY, CDR2 SVGAGI (reference sequence). Here the CDR3 DNA reads TGTGCCAGTGATCCGGGACAGGGCCACAACACCATATATTTT. Translation gives CASDPGQGHNTIYF.

This clone was counted a few times. The chain is built from TRBV19 and TRBJ1-5; 10 nucleotides match TRBD1. The germline CDR1 and CDR2 sequences are LNHDA and SQIVND (reference sequence). There are 15 residues in the CDR3. After removal of 0 bases from V and 6 bases from J, the junction contained 2 bases not matched to a gene. The CDR3 here is CASSIEGTGVQPQHF. CDR3 coding DNA: TGTGCCAGTAGTATAGAAGGGACAGGGGTTCAGCCCCAGCATTTT.

Points on this clone: The sample contains more than one DNA sequence encoding this CDR3. The J gene is TRBJ2-7, the V gene TRBV6-1; weak D call: TRBD1 (5 bases). V was pared by 2 bases and J by 3 bases, with 26 bases between. This CDR3 has 19 amino acids. CDR1 is MNHNS and CDR2 is SASEGT in the germline V gene. The CDR3 nucleotides read TGTGCCAGCAGTGAATTCCCTCACCTACGAAAAGACAGATTCTACGAGCAGTACTTC. This encodes CASSEFPHLRKDRFYEQYF.

The chain carries TRBV7-3 and TRBJ2-1; 8 nucleotides line up with TRBD2. Germline V gene lookup returns CDR1 SGHTA and CDR2 FQGTGA. The CDR3 covers 15 residues. The V gene end was trimmed by 5 bases and the J gene end by 3 bases; junction bases not matched to a gene: 6. The CDR3 DNA sequence: TGTGCCAGCAGCGCCCAGACTAGCGACTACAATGAGCAGTTCTTC. Translated: CASSAQTSDYNEQFF.

This clone occurred a few times. The chain carries TRBV19 and TRBJ1-2; D gene uncertain. V shed 4 bases and J shed 3 bases, with 12 bases lying between them. The V gene's germline CDR1 is LNHDA and CDR2 SQIVND (reference sequence). This CDR3 has 14 amino acids. The chain's CDR3 is CASSKGLRDYGYTF. Here the CDR3 DNA reads TGTGCCAGTAGTAAAGGACTTCGAGACTATGGCTACACCTTC.

V usage is TRBV6-1 and J usage is TRBJ1-1; D might be TRBD1 (6 bases). From germline, CDR1 is MNHNS and CDR2 SASEGT. CDR3 size: 12 residues. V lost 5 bases, J lost 7 bases, and 11 bases lay in between. The CDR3 spells CASSQGYSEAFF. In DNA form, the CDR3 reads TGTGCCAGCAGTCAGGGGTATAGTGAAGCTTTCTTT.

V is TRBV4-1 and J is TRBJ2-5, with 10 bases fitting TRBD2. The better agreement between TRBJ2-7 and the DNA end casts doubt on the J call. From germline, CDR1 is MGHRA and CDR2 YSYEKL. This CDR3 has 15 amino acids. The CDR3 DNA reads as TGCGCCAGCAGCCACAGAGCGGGGGGGTCCTACGAGCAGTACTTC. Translating it yields CASSHRAGGSYEQYF.

V and J are TRBV5-1 and TRBJ2-6, with no clear D. V was shortened by 2 bases and J by 2 bases, with 5 bases between the two germline ends. Per the germline V gene, CDR1 is SGHRS and CDR2 is YFSETQ. The CDR3 length is 14 residues. CDR3 residues: CASSLAPGANVLTF. DNA of the CDR3: TGCGCCAGCAGCTTAGCGCCTGGGGCCAACGTCCTGACTTTC.

The chain employs TRBV6-1 and TRBJ1-2; TRBD1 aligns across 7 bases. V shed 7 bases and J 0 bases; nucleotides not matched to a gene: 5. CDR3 size: 14 residues. CDR1 is MNHNS, CDR2 SASEGT, per germline. The CDR3 is CASTPGTANYGYTF. CDR3 coding DNA: TGTGCCAGCACCCCAGGGACAGCTAACTATGGCTACACCTTC.

This chain links TRBV19 with TRBJ2-7; 10 positions agree with TRBD1. Germline lookup yields CDR1 LNHDA and CDR2 SQIVND (reference sequence). J lost 1 base, V lost 8 bases, and 5 bases had no gene match. The CDR3 contains 14 residues. This CDR3 reads CASRRTGGSYEQYF. The CDR3 DNA reads as TGTGCCAGTCGGAGGACAGGGGGATCCTACGAGCAGTACTTC.

V gene TRBV7-2 combines with J gene TRBJ1-1; D remains ambiguous. The V and J ends lost 5 bases and 4 bases respectively, with 14 bases between them. The CDR3 runs to 14 residues. In germline, CDR1 is SGHTA, CDR2 FQGNSA. CDR3 amino acids: CASSRASVFTEAFF. CDR3 bases: TGTGCCAGCAGCCGCGCGAGTGTCTTCACTGAAGCTTTCTTT.

This chain links TRBV9 with TRBJ1-2; weak D call: TRBD1 (5 bases). V dropped 0 bases and J dropped 5 bases, with 17 bases sitting between them. Germline V gives CDR1 SGDLS, CDR2 YYNGEE. This CDR3 is 16 amino acids long. CDR3 nucleotide sequence: TGTGCCAGCAGCGTAGGCAGGGAAGGGACTTTTTATGGCTACACCTTC. It encodes CASSVGREGTFYGYTF.

V usage is TRBV6-1 and J usage is TRBJ1-5; D might be TRBD1 (5 bases). Germline V CDR1 and CDR2: MNHNS, SASEGT. The CDR3 length is 16 residues. Trimming removed 4 bases from V and 6 bases from J, with 19 bases in between. DNA of the CDR3: TGTGCCAGCAGTGGCAAGGGGCCGTCGGGAGGTCAGCCCCAGCATTTT. This codes for CASSGKGPSGGQPQHF.

This chain connects TRBV2 to TRBJ2-5, with D uncertain. There are 13 residues in the CDR3. V was shortened by 5 bases and J by 5 bases, with 12 bases between the two germline ends. The germline V gene encodes CDR1 SNHLY and CDR2 FYNNEI. CDR3 bases: TGTGCCAGCAGTACGGTTACGAGGGAGACCCAGTACTTC. Translated: CASSTVTRETQYF. The entire variable domain, with the rest obtained from reference TRBV2 and TRBJ2-5, is as follows: EPEVTQTPSHQVTQMGQEVILRCVPISNHLYFYWYRQILGQKVEFLVSFYNNEISEKSEIFDDQFSVERPDGSNFTLKIRSTKLEDSAMYFCASSTVTRETQYFGPGTRLLVL.

V is TRBV27 and J is TRBJ1-2; D gene ambiguous. Germline V gene data show CDR1 as MNHEY and CDR2 as SMNVEV (reference sequence). This CDR3 spans 13 amino acids. Trimming left V 4 bases short and J 7 bases short, with 13 bases between. As DNA, the CDR3 is TGTGCCAGCAGTTCTAACCTCCCCGCTGGCTACACCTTC. This encodes CASSSNLPAGYTF.

The chain joins TRBV6-5 to TRBJ2-1; TRBD1 matches at 7 bases. Trimming removed 5 bases from V and 10 bases from J; junction bases left unmatched: 5. Germline V CDR1 and CDR2: MNHEY, SVGAGI. This CDR3 has 12 amino acids. In nucleotides, the CDR3 is TGTGCCAGCAGTACCCTGACAGGGGAGCAGTTCTTC. Amino acids: CASSTLTGEQFF.